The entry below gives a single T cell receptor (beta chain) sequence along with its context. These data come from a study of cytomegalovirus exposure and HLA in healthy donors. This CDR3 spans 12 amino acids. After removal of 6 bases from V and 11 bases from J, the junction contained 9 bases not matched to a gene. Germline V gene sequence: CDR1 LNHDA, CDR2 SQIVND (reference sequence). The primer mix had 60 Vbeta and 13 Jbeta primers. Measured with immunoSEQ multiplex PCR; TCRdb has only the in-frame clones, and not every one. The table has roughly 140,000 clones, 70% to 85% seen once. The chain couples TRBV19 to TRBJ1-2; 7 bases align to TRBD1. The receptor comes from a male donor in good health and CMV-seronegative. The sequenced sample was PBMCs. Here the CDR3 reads CASSRGTDSYTF. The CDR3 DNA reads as TGTGCCAGTAGCAGGGGGACAGACTCGTACACCTTC.